This TCR beta chain is drawn from a study of identical twins. The CDR3 length is 13 residues. Germline V gene lookup returns CDR1 MDHEN and CDR2 SYDVKM. V lost 8 bases and J 1 base, leaving 12 bases between the germline ends. The study's findings and limits: Those out-of-frame alpha sequences shared by twins showed an excess of low generation probability. Donors were not followed over many years; analysis was cross-sectional.

This clonotype was counted many times. What it recognizes is unknown. TCRdb re-analysed the 5' RACE reads in MiXCR, keeping a single row per CDR3 protein. Seen here are some 500,000 distinct CDR3 sequences, 14% observed once, and the top ten hold about 0.53%. In addition, the sample was reused for a study of yellow fever vaccine responses in identical twins.

The sequence came from a woman aged 18-29 years in good health. The source material was CD4+ T cells sorted from blood. This rearrangement joins TRBV28 to TRBJ2-7; D is tentatively TRBD1 or TRBD2 (5 bases each). The chain's CDR3 is CASSLWGSYEQYF. DNA for the CDR3: TGTGCCAGCTCACTCTGGGGGTCCTACGAGCAGTACTTC.